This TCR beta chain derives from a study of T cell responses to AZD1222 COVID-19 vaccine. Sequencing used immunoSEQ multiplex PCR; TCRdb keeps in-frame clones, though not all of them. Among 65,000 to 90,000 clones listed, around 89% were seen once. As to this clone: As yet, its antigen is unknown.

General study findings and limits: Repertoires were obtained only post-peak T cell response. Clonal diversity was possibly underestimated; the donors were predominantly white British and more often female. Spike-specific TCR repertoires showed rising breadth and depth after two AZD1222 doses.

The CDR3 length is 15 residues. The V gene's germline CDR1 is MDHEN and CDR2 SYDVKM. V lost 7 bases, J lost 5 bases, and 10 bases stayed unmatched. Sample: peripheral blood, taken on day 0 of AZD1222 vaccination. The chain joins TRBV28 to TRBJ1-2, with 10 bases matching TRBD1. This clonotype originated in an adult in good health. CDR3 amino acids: CASTQNPGQGYGYTF. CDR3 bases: TGTGCCAGCACCCAAAACCCGGGACAGGGGTATGGCTACACCTTC.